A single sample gave rise to the 32 T cell receptor beta chains below, sequenced in a study of T-cell reconstitution after alpha-beta-depleted transplantation in children. Unique molecular identifiers tagged the TCRbeta library. TCRdb used MiXCR to reprocess the PCR reads, holding one entry per CDR3 protein. The sample has around 400,000 distinct CDR3 sequences; around 21% are singletons. The starting material was PBMCs from the stem cell graft donor, obtained from the stem cell graft. Receptors were obtained from a human donor who donated a stem cell graft to a child with acute myeloid leukemia.

The J gene is TRBJ1-1, the V gene TRBV5-1; no clear D gene. Trimming shortened V by 0 bases and J by 1 base, and 7 bases separated the two germline ends. The germline V gene has CDR1 SGHRS and CDR2 YFSETQ. This CDR3 comprises 14 residues. The CDR3 DNA reads as TGCGCCAGCAGCTTGGTCCCCCGGAACACTGAAGCTTTCTTT. It translates to CASSLVPRNTEAFF. The complete variable domain, with remaining parts taken from reference TRBV5-1 and TRBJ1-1, reads KAGVTQTPRYLIKTRGQQVTLSCSPISGHRSVSWYQQTPGQGLQFLFEYFSETQRNKGNFPGRFSGRQFSNSRSEMNVSTLELGDSALYLCASSLVPRNTEAFFGQGTRLTVV.

This clonotype was found many times. V is TRBV20-1 and J is TRBJ1-1; D is unclear. The CDR3 consists of 13 residues. Germline V gives CDR1 DFQATT, CDR2 SNEGSKA (reference sequence). V lost 3 bases and J 7 bases, leaving 15 bases between the germline ends. The CDR3 here is CSASDLKSGEAFF. In nucleotides, the CDR3 is TGCAGTGCTAGCGACCTCAAGAGCGGTGAAGCTTTCTTT.

The table lists this clonotype with many counts. The chain has TRBV12-3 or TRBV12-4 and TRBJ1-4; tentative D call: TRBD1 (5 bases). V lost 3 bases, J lost 4 bases, and 12 bases lay in between. The CDR3 contains 15 residues. The CDR3 nucleotides read TGTGCCAGCAGTTTTTATTCAGGGCATAATGAAAAACTGTTTTTT. Translation: CASSFYSGHNEKLFF.

This sequence joins TRBV10-3 and TRBJ2-7, with 8 nucleotides matching TRBD2. Germline CDR1 and CDR2: ENHRY and SYGVKD. The CDR3 consists of 18 residues. V was clipped by 3 bases and J by 3 bases; unmatched bases: 16. CDR3 residues: CAISDRAITSGRSYEQYF. In DNA form, the CDR3 reads TGTGCCATCAGTGACCGCGCAATTACTAGCGGTCGAAGCTACGAGCAGTACTTC.

This clonotype was counted only a few times. This chain joins TRBV20-1 and TRBJ1-5, with 8 positions matching TRBD1. Unmatched junction bases numbered 10, after V lost 6 bases and J lost 3 bases. The CDR3 contains 15 residues. Germline assignment: CDR1 DFQATT and CDR2 SNEGSKA (reference sequence). CDR3 nucleotide sequence: TGCAGTGCGATCCCTGGACAGGGAAACAATCAGCCCCAGCATTTT. This encodes CSAIPGQGNNQPQHF.

The chain uses TRBV9 and TRBJ2-3; 8 bases map to TRBD2. Germline V gives CDR1 SGDLS, CDR2 YYNGEE. The CDR3 runs to 15 residues. Trimming at V came to 3 bases and at J to 8 bases, leaving 11 bases not matched to a gene. For the CDR3, the DNA is TGTGCCAGCAGCGCCCCCGGGGGACTAGTTGGTACGCAGTATTTT. The encoded protein is CASSAPGGLVGTQYF.

A note on this clonotype: At one end, the junction sequence differs from germline, possibly due to a read error. This chain links TRBV27 with TRBJ2-7, with 8 bases that match TRBD1. CDR1 and CDR2 (germline): MNHEY, SMNVEV (reference sequence). The CDR3 totals 19 residues. The CDR3 loop reads CASSLSPPGQEIFGDEQYF. In DNA form, the CDR3 reads TGTGCCAGCAGTCTATCGCCCCCGGGACAGGAAATTTTTGGGGACGAGCAGTACTTC.

This clonotype has ten or more counts. This chain connects TRBV24-1 to TRBJ2-3, with 7 bases matching TRBD2. This CDR3 contains 17 residues. The germline V gene encodes CDR1 KGHDR and CDR2 SFDVKD. The ends lost 0 bases at V and 2 bases at J; junction bases unmatched: 7. CDR3 DNA: TGTGCCACCAGTGATTTGCGGCGGGAGACCCACACAGATACGCAGTATTTT. Translated: CATSDLRRETHTDTQYF.

V gene TRBV5-1 combines with J gene TRBJ2-3, with 7 bases lining up with TRBD1. J gave up 2 bases and V 4 bases, and 4 bases lay outside the gene matches. The length of the CDR3 is 14 residues. Germline CDR1 SGHRS, CDR2 YFSETQ. DNA for the CDR3: TGCGCCAGCAGCAAGGACAGGTACACAGATACGCAGTATTTT. Encoded protein: CASSKDRYTDTQYF.

This clonotype was observed many times. V gene TRBV20-1 combines with J gene TRBJ2-3, with TRBD2 matching over 10 bases. This CDR3 has 14 residues. Per germline, CDR1 DFQATT and CDR2 SNEGSKA (reference sequence). J lost 5 bases, V lost 3 bases, and 5 bases had no gene match. Written as DNA, the CDR3 is TGCAGTGCTAGGGCTAGCGGGAGTATAGATACGCAGTATTTT. Its translation: CSARASGSIDTQYF.

This clonotype was counted only a few times. The rearrangement links TRBV27 to TRBJ2-1; TRBD2 matches 7 bases. The CDR3 length is 11 residues. CDR1 MNHEY and CDR2 SMNVEV come from the germline V gene (reference sequence). After removal of 9 bases from V and 9 bases from J, the junction contained 5 bases not matched to a gene. The CDR3 DNA is TGTGCCAGTAGGCGGGAGATTGAGCAGTTCTTC. Translating gives CASRREIEQFF.

This clonotype has at least ten counts. This chain joins TRBV20-1 and TRBJ2-1; 8 bases are shared with TRBD2. The CDR3 is made up of 17 amino acids. The trim removed 5 bases at V and 1 base at J, leaving 13 bases unmatched. Germline V gene sequence: CDR1 DFQATT, CDR2 SNEGSKA (reference sequence). This CDR3 is CSARGLGSGMSYNEQFF. CDR3 in DNA: TGCAGTGCTCGAGGGTTGGGTAGCGGGATGTCCTACAATGAGCAGTTCTTC.

This clonotype occurred a few times. The chain combines TRBV12-3 or TRBV12-4 with TRBJ1-1, with D possibly TRBD1 on 5 matching bases. This CDR3 contains 16 residues. The V end lost 3 bases, the J end lost 2 bases, and 16 bases lay between the germline ends. This chain's CDR3 is CASSFDQGEGNTEAFF. The DNA for the CDR3 is TGTGCCAGCAGTTTCGATCAGGGAGAAGGTAACACTGAAGCTTTCTTT.

This chain links TRBV15 with TRBJ1-4; D is ambiguous. Trimming stripped 5 bases from V and 8 bases from J, with 9 bases between. The CDR3 is made up of 12 amino acids. Germline V gives CDR1 LNHNV, CDR2 YYDKDF (reference sequence). The CDR3 loop reads CATSSTEEKLFF. The CDR3 DNA is TGTGCCACCAGCTCTACGGAGGAAAAACTGTTTTTT. Together with reference TRBV15 and TRBJ1-4, the CDR3 gives the full variable domain: DAMVIQNPRYQVTQFGKPVTLSCSQTLNHNVMYWYQQKSSQAPKLLFHYYDKDFNNEADTPDNFQSRRPNTSFCFLDIRSPGLGDTAMYLCATSSTEEKLFFGSGTQLSVL.

V gene TRBV24-1 combines with J gene TRBJ1-5, with D possibly being TRBD1 (5 bases). This CDR3 region has 15 residues. The V and J ends lost 2 bases and 6 bases respectively, with 13 bases between them. Germline CDR1 reads KGHDR; CDR2 reads SFDVKD. The CDR3 DNA is TGTGCCACCAGTGATTCGGGGGGGTCGACTCAGCCCCAGCATTTT. It yields the protein CATSDSGGSTQPQHF.

CDR3: CSVVGLAGGPTDTQYF. The CDR3 bases are TGCAGCGTTGTCGGCTTGGCGGGAGGGCCCACAGATACGCAGTATTTT. The chain is built from TRBV29-1 and TRBJ2-3, with 9 bases fitting TRBD2. The CDR3 has 16 residues. Losses at the gene ends were 4 bases for V and 2 bases for J; bases not matched to a gene: 10. The germline gives CDR1 SQVTM, CDR2 ANQGSEA.

This clonotype was recorded at least ten times. Relative to the germline gene, one junction end is altered; a read error may explain this. The rearrangement joins TRBV12-3 or TRBV12-4 to TRBJ2-7, with 14 bases lining up with TRBD2. The CDR3 consists of 14 residues. CDR3 protein: CASSLTGTSGRSDF. The DNA of the CDR3 is TGTGCCAGCAGTTTAACCGGGACTAGCGGGAGAAGTGACTTC.

This clonotype turned up a few times. The CDR3 DNA follows: TGTGCCAGCAGCCCCGAAGGGAGTGAAAAACTGTTTTTT. Protein sequence: CASSPEGSEKLFF. The chain joins TRBV13 to TRBJ1-4; no clear D. The CDR3 consists of 13 residues. V dropped 5 bases and J dropped 7 bases, with 11 bases sitting between them. Germline assignment: CDR1 PRHDT and CDR2 FYEKMQ (reference sequence).

In this sample, this clonotype turned up many times. The V and J genes are TRBV7-2 and TRBJ1-2, with D possibly matching TRBD1 (5 bases). Trimming shortened V by 3 bases and J by 9 bases, and 17 bases separated the two germline ends. The germline gives CDR1 SGHTA, CDR2 FQGNSA. The CDR3 length is 14 residues. CDR3 region: CASSLAGLSPSYTF. CDR3 nucleotides: TGTGCCAGCAGCTTGGCAGGGTTGTCCCCCAGCTACACCTTC.

This chain joins TRBV12-3 or TRBV12-4 and TRBJ2-1; the match to TRBD2 covers 13 bases. After removal of 4 bases from V and 16 bases from J, the junction contained 10 bases not matched to a gene. The CDR3 sequence is 14 residues long. The CDR3: CASSYPGLAGMGFF. The CDR3 nucleotides read TGTGCCAGCAGTTACCCGGGACTAGCGGGAATGGGTTTCTTC.

The chain carries TRBV27 and TRBJ2-7; D unresolved. The CDR3 loop spans 15 amino acids. With 5 bases removed from V and 7 bases from J, the gap between germline ends came to 21 bases. Germline-derived CDR1 and CDR2 are MNHEY and SMNVEV (reference sequence). The CDR3 DNA sequence: TGTGCCAGCAGTCCCGAGTGGGCCCCAGCTGGAGAGCAGTACTTC. This translates into CASSPEWAPAGEQYF.

Ten or more counts support this clonotype. V and J are TRBV20-1 and TRBJ2-7; 7 bases are shared with TRBD1. The CDR3 runs 16 residues. V lost 4 bases to trimming and J lost 4 bases; unmatched junction nucleotides: 16. Germline CDR1 reads DFQATT; CDR2 reads SNEGSKA (reference sequence). CDR3 DNA sequence: TGCAGTGCTATGACAGGGAGCGCCCTCCTTCTTTACGAGCAGTACTTC. Amino acid sequence: CSAMTGSALLLYEQYF.

This clonotype was recorded many times. The chain links TRBV7-2 to TRBJ2-7; 7 bases align to TRBD2. With V trimmed by 2 bases and J by 3 bases, 4 bases remained unmatched. The germline V gene has CDR1 SGHTA and CDR2 FQGNSA. There are 14 residues in the CDR3. CDR3 sequence reads: CASSLNAGVYEQYF. DNA for the CDR3: TGTGCCAGCAGCTTAAATGCGGGAGTCTACGAGCAGTACTTC.

The gene calls are TRBV5-1 and TRBJ2-7; D gene unclear. CDR1 is SGHRS, CDR2 YFSETQ, per germline. The CDR3 is 11 amino acids. V lost 0 bases, J lost 10 bases, and 8 bases lay in between. CDR3 loop: CASSLDRSQYF. In DNA, the CDR3 is TGCGCCAGCAGCTTGGACAGATCACAGTACTTC.

This clonotype was seen a few times. The chain employs TRBV29-1 and TRBJ2-1; D gene ambiguous. The ends were cut back, 1 base at V and 3 bases at J, with 16 bases in the middle. Per the germline V gene, CDR1 is SQVTM and CDR2 is ANQGSEA. The CDR3 sequence is 16 residues long. The CDR3 loop reads CSVEGVVGTDYNEQFF. CDR3 DNA: TGCAGCGTTGAAGGGGTAGTGGGCACGGACTACAATGAGCAGTTCTTC.

The sample holds many counts of this clonotype. The J gene is TRBJ1-5, the V gene TRBV10-1; TRBD1 agrees at 7 bases. This CDR3 has 13 amino acids. The V gene's germline CDR1 is WNHNN and CDR2 SYGVQD (reference sequence). J gave up 4 bases and V 5 bases, and 2 bases lay outside the gene matches. The CDR3 DNA reads TGCGCCAGCAGTCCGGACAGGAATCAGCCCCAGCATTTT. It translates to CASSPDRNQPQHF.

The J gene is TRBJ2-2, the V gene TRBV7-6; the D is unclear. The CDR3 sequence is 12 residues long. V was pared by 5 bases and J by 6 bases, with 7 bases between. Looked up from germline, CDR1 is SGHVS and CDR2 is FNYEAQ. The CDR3 protein is CASSPEAGELFF. The CDR3 nucleotides read TGTGCCAGCAGCCCAGAGGCCGGGGAGCTGTTTTTT. Full variable domain (rest looked up from reference TRBV7-6 and TRBJ2-2): GAGVSQSPRYKVTKRGQDVALRCDPISGHVSLYWYRQALGQGPEFLTYFNYEAQQDKSGLPNDRFSAERPEGSISTLTIQRTEQRDSAMYRCASSPEAGELFFGEGSRLTVL.

This clonotype was recorded a few times. CDR3 DNA: TGTGCCACCAGCAGCCTCTCTCCAGGGTGGGGGCAAAGCACAGATACGCAGTATTTT. Protein sequence: CATSSLSPGWGQSTDTQYF. The rearrangement joins TRBV15 to TRBJ2-3; tentative D call: TRBD1 (6 bases). The ends were cut back, 3 bases at V and 0 bases at J, with 22 bases in the middle. Germline V gene lookup returns CDR1 LNHNV and CDR2 YYDKDF (reference sequence). The CDR3 runs 19 residues.

The chain uses TRBV7-3 and TRBJ2-3; TRBD2 agrees at 9 bases. The V segment lost 5 bases and the J segment 7 bases; nucleotides outside the gene matches: 13. This CDR3 comprises 16 residues. CDR1 SGHTA and CDR2 FQGTGA come from the germline V gene. The CDR3 DNA is TGTGCCAGCAGCCCAAAGGAGCGCGGGAGGGTACATACGCAGTATTTT. It translates to CASSPKERGRVHTQYF.

Of note for this clonotype: This may be a read error, as it is one base from a much larger clone. The J gene is TRBJ2-7, the V gene TRBV5-1, with 9 bases lining up with TRBD1. The CDR3 has 15 amino acids. Germline V CDR1 and CDR2: SGHRS, YFSETQ. J gave up 0 bases and V 4 bases, and 5 bases lay outside the gene matches. Written as DNA, the CDR3 is TGCGCCAGCAGCGCGCCGGGACAGGGCTCCTACGAGCAGTACTTC. Encoded protein: CASSAPGQGSYEQYF.

In its sample, this clonotype was seen many times. The V gene is TRBV20-1, the J gene TRBJ2-3, with no clear D. Trimming removed 6 bases from V and 2 bases from J, with 6 bases in between. The germline V gene encodes CDR1 DFQATT and CDR2 SNEGSKA (reference sequence). CDR3 length equals 11 residues. The CDR3 sequence is CSAGPTDTQYF. The CDR3 DNA reads TGCAGTGCCGGTCCCACAGATACGCAGTATTTT.

At least ten counts were recorded for this clonotype. The chain uses TRBV19 and TRBJ2-1; TRBD2 matches at 11 bases. This CDR3 spans 15 amino acids. The trim removed 2 bases at V and 9 bases at J, leaving 6 bases unmatched. CDR1 and CDR2 from the germline V gene are LNHDA and SQIVND (reference sequence). The CDR3 protein is CASSIILAGGGEQFF. DNA for the CDR3: TGTGCCAGTAGTATAATCCTAGCGGGAGGAGGTGAGCAGTTCTTC.